This T cell receptor (beta chain) originates from a study of T cell repertoires in cytomegalovirus infection. The wider study: From public TCR beta signatures came an indication of both CMV infection and matching HLA type.

Study findings and constraints: Pooled public TCR beta family frequency picked out CMV carriers with the relevant HLA.

Notes on this clonotype: The target antigen is unknown.

Trimming at V came to 1 base and at J to 4 bases, leaving 10 bases not matched to a gene. The CDR3 is 18 residues long. Germline-derived CDR1 and CDR2 are ENHRY and SYGVKD. A single record per CDR3 protein comes from TCRdb applying MiXCR to the reads. The sample includes approximately 76,000 distinct CDR3 sequences, 35% to 50% of them seen just once. The clonotype comes from a human donor in good health (CMV status not recorded). Some clones in this sample may be carry-over from other donors' samples. The chain carries TRBV10-3 and TRBJ1-3; 10 nucleotides align to TRBD1. Specimen: CD8+ T cells from cultured PBMCs, collected from culture after CMV antigen stimulation. The CDR3 loop reads CAISEFDIDRGLGNTIYF. In DNA form, the CDR3 reads TGTGCCATCAGTGAGTTTGACATCGACAGGGGGCTCGGAAACACCATATATTTT.